One and the same sample provided the 25 T cell receptor beta chains below, sequenced in a study of T cell repertoires in aging, cancer and after chemotherapy (dated by TCRdb to the late 2010s). TCR beta rearrangements were amplified from genomic DNA extracted from peripheral blood rather than from sorted cells or RNA. The sample was run on an Illumina MiSeq. Rearranged TRB sequences spanning V, D and J segments were amplified in a multiplex touch-down PCR with a mixed TRB-A/B primer pool. The public reads were reanalyzed by TCRdb: fastp trimming at Q25, MiXCR alignment, in-frame beta chains only. Here each entry gathers all rows of one CDR3 protein and keeps the most common genes and DNA. The sample table holds around 3,000 distinct CDR3 sequences, of which 30% were seen once. Of the sample, roughly an eighth is held by the ten largest clones. The sample taken for sequencing was blood. The receptors here all came from a human donor in good health.

The chain combines TRBV9 with TRBJ2-1; 8 positions agree with TRBD1. Germline assignment: CDR1 SGDLS and CDR2 YYNGEE. V shed 4 bases and J 0 bases; nucleotides not matched to a gene: 6. CDR3 length: 16 amino acids. The CDR3 region has the DNA TGTGCCAGCAGCCCCCGGGACAGGAGCTCCTACAATGAGCAGTTCTTC. It is translated as CASSPRDRSSYNEQFF.

With regard to this clonotype: A clone one base away is much larger, so this may be a read error. The rearrangement joins TRBV5-1 to TRBJ1-2; 9 nucleotides match TRBD1. The V gene's germline CDR1 is SGHRS and CDR2 YFSETQ. The CDR3 spans 13 residues. V was pared by 3 bases and J by 6 bases, with 3 bases of the junction left unmatched. In nucleotides, the CDR3 is TGCGCCAGCAGCTGCCGGACAGGGGATGGCTACACCTTC. Translation: CASSCRTGDGYTF.

This clonotype is judged medium-sized. The chain is built from TRBV20-1 and TRBJ1-2; D remains unclear. Trimming removed 0 bases at V and 8 bases at J, with 10 bases between. The CDR3 is 12 residues long. Germline V CDR1 and CDR2: DFQATT, SNEGSKA (reference sequence). CDR3 sequence: CSARDRVRGYTF. CDR3 DNA sequence: TGCAGTGCTAGAGATCGAGTTCGGGGCTACACCTTC.

By proportion, this clonotype is medium-sized. The J gene is TRBJ1-3, the V gene TRBV6-5, with D perhaps matching TRBD1 (5 bases). The CDR3 totals 17 residues. Germline V gene data show CDR1 as MNHEY and CDR2 as SVGAGI. V gave up 0 bases and J gave up 0 bases, with 12 bases separating them. In DNA, the CDR3 is TGTGCCAGCAGTTACTCAGGGGACCGCCACTCTGGAAACACCATATATTTT. This codes for CASSYSGDRHSGNTIYF.

On this clonotype: Just one base apart from a much larger clone, this may be a read error. The CDR3 end shows no conserved phenylalanine or tryptophan, and so a read error is likely. The chain combines TRBV5-6 with TRBJ2-1; TRBD2 is a possible D gene (5 bases). V dropped 5 bases and J dropped 7 bases, with 13 bases sitting between them. Germline CDR1 reads SGHDT; CDR2 reads YYEEEE. The CDR3 is 13 amino acids. The CDR3, as DNA: TGTGCCAGCAGTCCGGGGATGGGGAATGAGCAGTTCTTA. Its translation: CASSPGMGNEQFL.

As regards this clonotype: Possible read error: a much larger clone is one base away. The genes are TRBV6-1 and TRBJ1-1, with D possibly TRBD1 on 6 matching bases. Germline CDR1 is MNHNS and CDR2 is SASEGT. The CDR3 is 16 amino acids. Trimming removed 1 base at V and 9 bases at J, with 21 bases between. CDR3 coding DNA: TGTGCCAGCAGTGAAGTAGGGGCCGGGGCAGGGGCAAAAGCTTTCTTT. It encodes CASSEVGAGAGAKAFF.

This clonotype is labeled as large. The chain couples TRBV19 to TRBJ1-2, with unresolved D. V was shortened by 3 bases and J by 7 bases, with 9 bases between the two germline ends. The CDR3 is made up of 12 amino acids. Germline V gene sequence: CDR1 LNHDA, CDR2 SQIVND (reference sequence). DNA for the CDR3: TGTGCCAGTAGTATGGTCAATCGTGGCTACACCTTC. Amino acids: CASSMVNRGYTF.

This clonotype was seen a few times. This chain joins TRBV5-1 and TRBJ2-2; no firm D call. CDR1 is SGHRS and CDR2 is YFSETQ in the germline V gene. The CDR3 covers 17 residues. V shed 4 bases and J shed 1 base, with 17 bases lying between them. CDR3 residues: CASSTLASQVNTGELFF. The CDR3 DNA reads as TGCGCCAGCAGCACCTTGGCAAGCCAAGTGAACACCGGGGAGCTGTTTTTT. The complete variable domain, with remaining parts taken from reference TRBV5-1 and TRBJ2-2, reads KAGVTQTPRYLIKTRGQQVTLSCSPISGHRSVSWYQQTPGQGLQFLFEYFSETQRNKGNFPGRFSGRQFSNSRSEMNVSTLELGDSALYLCASSTLASQVNTGELFFGEGSRLTVL.

Within the sample, this clonotype is medium-sized (0.01 to 0.1%). CDR3 nucleotide sequence: TGTGCCAGCAGCTTGGGGCCCCCGACAGGATGGAACACAGATACGCAGTATTTT. Protein: CASSLGPPTGWNTDTQYF. V is TRBV5-6 and J is TRBJ2-3, with TRBD1 as a possible D gene (6 bases). With 0 bases removed from V and 2 bases from J, the gap between germline ends came to 19 bases. Germline V gives CDR1 SGHDT, CDR2 YYEEEE. The CDR3 totals 18 residues.

The gene calls are TRBV6-5 and TRBJ2-1, with TRBD1 as a possible D gene (7 bases). This CDR3 contains 14 residues. Germline loops: CDR1 MNHEY, CDR2 SVGAGI. V was trimmed by 0 bases and J by 8 bases, leaving 11 bases between them. Here the CDR3 DNA reads TGTGCCAGCAGTTACTCTGGCAGGGGGGATGAGCAGTTCTTC. Its translation is CASSYSGRGDEQFF.

In this sample, this clonotype is medium-sized. The rearrangement uses TRBV6-1 and TRBJ1-1; D is unclear. V lost 2 bases and J 5 bases, leaving 12 bases between the germline ends. Germline CDR1 MNHNS, CDR2 SASEGT. The CDR3 spans 14 residues. Here the CDR3 DNA reads TGTGCCAGCAGTGAACAGCGGGGTTGGACTGAAGCTTTCTTT. Translating it yields CASSEQRGWTEAFF.

By sample share, this clonotype is medium-sized (0.01 to 0.1%). The rearrangement links TRBV5-1 to TRBJ2-7, with 9 bases aligning to TRBD1. This CDR3 is 14 amino acids long. The germline V gene encodes CDR1 SGHRS and CDR2 YFSETQ. V was clipped by 4 bases and J by 12 bases; unmatched bases: 14. The CDR3 nucleotides are TGCGCCAGCAGCGCATCCGGGACAGGGTCATCGCGGTACTTC. Translated, it gives CASSASGTGSSRYF. Full variable domain (missing parts from reference TRBV5-1 and TRBJ2-7): KAGVTQTPRYLIKTRGQQVTLSCSPISGHRSVSWYQQTPGQGLQFLFEYFSETQRNKGNFPGRFSGRQFSNSRSEMNVSTLELGDSALYLCASSASGTGSSRYFGPGTRLTVT.

This clonotype appeared a few times. V usage is TRBV5-1 and J usage is TRBJ2-5; 9 bases align to TRBD2. Germline V gene sequence: CDR1 SGHRS, CDR2 YFSETQ. The V gene end was trimmed by 1 base and the J gene end by 4 bases; junction bases not matched to a gene: 11. CDR3 length equals 17 residues. The CDR3 coding sequence is TGCGCCAGCAGCTTGACATTTAGCGGGAGATCCGGAGAGACCCAGTACTTC. This encodes CASSLTFSGRSGETQYF.

Regarding this clonotype: A junction end diverges from the germline sequence, so it may reflect a read error. This rearrangement joins TRBV27 to TRBJ1-6; 10 nucleotides align to TRBD1. Germline V gene data show CDR1 as MNHEY and CDR2 as SMNVEV (reference sequence). This CDR3 is built from 16 residues. DNA for the CDR3: TGTGCCGGCAGTTTACTGACAGGGGGCAAAAATTCACCCCTCCACTTT. Its protein product is CAGSLLTGGKNSPLHF.

This clonotype is medium-sized within its sample. V is TRBV19 and J is TRBJ2-7, with D uncertain. The CDR3 totals 11 residues. V was shortened by 4 bases and J by 7 bases, with 8 bases between the two germline ends. Germline loops: CDR1 LNHDA, CDR2 SQIVND (reference sequence). The CDR3 sequence is CASSNRKEQYF. The CDR3 DNA reads as TGTGCCAGTAGTAACCGTAAGGAGCAGTACTTC.

This clonotype is medium-sized (0.01 to 0.1%). DNA for the CDR3: TGCGCCAGCAGCCCGGGACTAGCGGGGGGGCCAAGCACAGATACGCAGTATTTT. It codes for CASSPGLAGGPSTDTQYF. The genes are TRBV4-1 and TRBJ2-3; TRBD2 agrees at 16 bases. The germline V gene has CDR1 MGHRA and CDR2 YSYEKL. Germline trimming cut 4 bases from V and 0 bases from J; bases unmatched to any gene: 4. The CDR3 is 18 residues long.

The rearrangement links TRBV21-1 to TRBJ2-7; no check of the table's D call, TRBD1, against the DNA was made. TRBV21-1 is a pseudogene segment. CDR3 length: 11 amino acids. The CDR3 coding sequence is TGTGCCAGCAAGGGGGGCCACGAGCAGTACTTC. Translating it yields CASKGGHEQYF.

About this clonotype itself: A much larger clonotype is one base distant, so this may be a read error. As DNA, the CDR3 is TGCGCCATCAGCCAAGATGGTGGGGCCTCTGGGGCCAACGTCCTGACTTTC. It specifies CAISQDGGASGANVLTF. The V and J genes are TRBV4-3 and TRBJ2-6, with a weak D call TRBD1 (5 bases). CDR3 size: 17 residues. The germline V gene has CDR1 LGHNA and CDR2 YSLEER.

This rearrangement joins TRBV7-2 to TRBJ1-2; TRBD1 might be the D (5 bases). The CDR3 is 13 amino acids. V gave up 1 base and J gave up 3 bases, with 6 bases separating them. Germline CDR1 SGHTA, CDR2 FQGNSA. In DNA form, the CDR3 reads TGTGCCAGCAGCTTAGGAGGGGACTATGGCTACACCTTC. Its protein product is CASSLGGDYGYTF. Full variable domain (outside the CDR3, taken from reference TRBV7-2 and TRBJ1-2): GAGVSQSPSNKVTEKGKDVELRCDPISGHTALYWYRQSLGQGLEFLIYFQGNSAPDKSGLPSDRFSAERTGGSVSTLTIQRTQQEDSAVYLCASSLGGDYGYTFGSGTRLTVV.

By share of the sample, this clonotype is large. The genes are TRBV29-1 and TRBJ2-3; D is unresolved. Trimming took 4 bases from V and 2 from J, leaving 7 bases between them. CDR3 length equals 12 residues. Germline values: CDR1 SQVTM, CDR2 ANQGSEA. CDR3 in amino acids: CSVAGDTDTQYF. CDR3 coding DNA: TGCAGCGTTGCTGGCGACACAGATACGCAGTATTTT.

The V and J genes are TRBV19 and TRBJ2-1; 8 bases map to TRBD2. Germline CDR1 is LNHDA and CDR2 is SQIVND (reference sequence). The J segment lost 10 bases and the V segment lost 3 bases, leaving 8 bases of the junction unmatched. CDR3 length equals 14 residues. DNA for the CDR3: TGTGCCAGTAGTATCTTGGCGGGGGGAGGGGAGCAGTTCTTC. Translated: CASSILAGGGEQFF.

V is TRBV29-1 and J is TRBJ2-3, with D possibly being TRBD2 (6 bases). CDR3 size: 11 residues. CDR1 and CDR2 (germline): SQVTM, ANQGSEA. Trimming pared 2 bases from V and 11 bases from J, leaving 11 bases between. The CDR3 reads CSVEPGGGQYF. CDR3 nucleotide sequence: TGCAGCGTTGAACCCGGGGGTGGGCAGTATTTT.

The chain combines TRBV11-2 with TRBJ2-1; 7 bases align to TRBD2. The length of the CDR3 is 15 residues. Germline loops: CDR1 SGHAT, CDR2 FQNNGV. V trimming: 5 bases; J trimming: 4 bases; junction bases outside the gene matches: 8. The CDR3 sequence is CASSRGRTSYNEQFF. CDR3 in DNA: TGTGCCAGCAGCCGGGGCCGGACTAGTTACAATGAGCAGTTCTTC. Complete variable domain (other parts from reference TRBV11-2 and TRBJ2-1): EAGVAQSPRYKIIEKRQSVAFWCNPISGHATLYWYQQILGQGPKLLIQFQNNGVVDDSQLPKDRFSAERLKGVDSTLKIQPAKLEDSAVYLCASSRGRTSYNEQFFGPGTRLTVL.

This clonotype was observed a few times. The CDR3 DNA sequence: TGCGCCAGCAGCTTAGAGGGAACGGGCAATCAGCCCCAGCATTTT. Translating it yields CASSLEGTGNQPQHF. The chain employs TRBV5-1 and TRBJ1-5; no reliable D call. Trimming took 2 bases from V and 2 from J, leaving 11 bases between them. Germline CDR1 SGHRS, CDR2 YFSETQ. The length of the CDR3 is 15 residues.

The chain employs TRBV7-9 and TRBJ2-3, with D perhaps matching TRBD2 (7 bases). This CDR3 comprises 15 residues. Trimming removed 3 bases at V and 3 bases at J, with 13 bases between. From germline, CDR1 is SEHNR and CDR2 FQNEAQ (reference sequence). The CDR3 DNA sequence: TGTGCCAGCAGCTTCGTCGGGGGGCCTACAGATACGCAGTATTTT. As protein: CASSFVGGPTDTQYF.